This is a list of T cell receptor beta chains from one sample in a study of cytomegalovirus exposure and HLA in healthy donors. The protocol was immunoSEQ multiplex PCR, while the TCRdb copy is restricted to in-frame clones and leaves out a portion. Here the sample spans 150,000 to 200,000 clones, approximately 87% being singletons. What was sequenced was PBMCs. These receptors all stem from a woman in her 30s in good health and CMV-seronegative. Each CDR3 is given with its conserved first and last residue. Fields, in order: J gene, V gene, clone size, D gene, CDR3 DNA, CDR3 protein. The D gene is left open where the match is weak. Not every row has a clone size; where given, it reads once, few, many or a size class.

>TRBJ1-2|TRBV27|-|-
TGTGCCAGCAGTTTAGATCGGGGAAACTATGGCTACACCTTC
CASSLDRGNYGYTF
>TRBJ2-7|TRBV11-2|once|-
TGTGCCAGCAGCCTCCCCCGGGCTACAGGGCTCCACGAGCAGTACTTC
CASSLPRATGLHEQYF
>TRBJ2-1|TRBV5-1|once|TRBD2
TGCGCCAGCAGCCCAACCAAAATAGCGGGGGGGCATAATGAGCAGTTCTTC
CASSPTKIAGGHNEQFF
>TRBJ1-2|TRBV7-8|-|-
TGTGCCAGCAGCTTAGAATCAGGGTTGGTCTATGGCTACACCTTC
CASSLESGLVYGYTF
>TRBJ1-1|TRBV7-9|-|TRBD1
TGTGCCAGCAGCCCTAGGACAGGGGGCCGGAAACCAATGAACACTGAAGCTTTCTTT
CASSPRTGGRKPMNTEAFF
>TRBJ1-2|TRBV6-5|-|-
TGTGCCAGCAGTTATTCTTCTAACTATGGCTACACCTTC
CASSYSSNYGYTF
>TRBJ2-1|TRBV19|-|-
TGTGCCAGTAGTATGGGGAACAGGGCGATAAGCTCCTACAATGAGCAGTTCTTC
CASSMGNRAISSYNEQFF
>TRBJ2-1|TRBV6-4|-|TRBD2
TGTGCCAGCAGTGAAAAGTGGGCTAGCGGGGGGAATGAGCAGTTCTTC
CASSEKWASGGNEQFF
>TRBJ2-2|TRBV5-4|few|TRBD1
TGTGCCAGCAGCCCGATCGGACAGGGGGCGATCACCGGGGAGCTGTTTTTT
CASSPIGQGAITGELFF
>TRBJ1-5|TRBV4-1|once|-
TGCGCCAGCAGCCAAGGTGCTTGGCCCAGCAATCAGCCCCAGCATTTT
CASSQGAWPSNQPQHF
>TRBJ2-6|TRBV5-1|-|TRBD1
TGCGCCAGCAGCTCACTAACAGGGGGCGAATCCTCTGGGGCCAACGTCCTGACTTTC
CASSSLTGGESSGANVLTF
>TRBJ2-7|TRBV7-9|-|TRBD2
TGTGCCAGCAGCCCATCCGCGGCGGGGGGATCCTACGAGCAGTACTTC
CASSPSAAGGSYEQYF
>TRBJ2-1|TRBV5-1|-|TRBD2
TGCGCCAGCAGCCTTGGGACTAGCGGTTGGAATGAGCAGTTCTTC
CASSLGTSGWNEQFF
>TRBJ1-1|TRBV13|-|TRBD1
TGTGCCAGCAGCCTCTCGGACAGGGGGACTGAAGCTTTCTTT
CASSLSDRGTEAFF
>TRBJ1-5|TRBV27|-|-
TGTGCCAGCAGTTTACGGGGGAGTCGTCAGCCCCAGCATTTT
CASSLRGSRQPQHF
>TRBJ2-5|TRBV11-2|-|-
TGTGCCAGCAGCTTGGGGGCCCAAGAGACCCAGTACTTC
CASSLGAQETQYF
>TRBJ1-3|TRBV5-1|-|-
TGCGCCAGCTGCAGCGGAGTGGACTCTGGAAACACCATATATTTT
CASCSGVDSGNTIYF
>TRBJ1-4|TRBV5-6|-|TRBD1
TGTGCCAGCAGCTACGCACACGGGACAGGAATTGAAAAACTGTTTTTT
CASSYAHGTGIEKLFF
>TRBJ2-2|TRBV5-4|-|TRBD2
TGTGCCAGCAGCCAGGGGACTAGCGGGAACACCGGGGAGCTGTTTTTT
CASSQGTSGNTGELFF
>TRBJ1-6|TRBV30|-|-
TGTGCCTGGAGTGTACTGGACAGCTATAATTCACCCCTCCACTTT
CAWSVLDSYNSPLHF
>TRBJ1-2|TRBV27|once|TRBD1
TGTGCCAGCAGTCCTGACAGGGTCCACTATGGCTACACCTTC
CASSPDRVHYGYTF
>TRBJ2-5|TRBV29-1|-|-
TGCAGCGTTGAACGGAGAGAGACCCAGTACTTC
CSVERRETQYF
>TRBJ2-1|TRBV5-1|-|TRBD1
TGCGCCAGCAGCTTGGAAGGACAGGGGACCTACAATGAGCAGTTCTTC
CASSLEGQGTYNEQFF
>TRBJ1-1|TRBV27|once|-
TGTGCCAGCGGGGGAGGGGGGAGGAACACTGAAGCTTTCTTT
CASGGGGRNTEAFF
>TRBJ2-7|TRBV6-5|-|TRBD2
TGTGCCAGCAGTTACGGACTAGCGGGGGCCTACGAGCAGTACTTC
CASSYGLAGAYEQYF
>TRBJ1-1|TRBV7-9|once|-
TGTGCCAGCAGCCCCCGAGGAGGGCCCCCCACTGAAGCTTTCTTT
CASSPRGGPPTEAFF
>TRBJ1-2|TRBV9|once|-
TGTGCCAGCAGTCTTGAAGAGAATCCTAACTATGGCTACACCTTC
CASSLEENPNYGYTF
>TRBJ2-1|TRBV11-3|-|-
TGTGCCAGCAGCTTAGGTGCCAGCAATGAGCAGTTCTTC
CASSLGASNEQFF
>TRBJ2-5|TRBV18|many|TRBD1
TGTGCCAGCTCACCCTGGGACAGCGAGACCCAGTACTTC
CASSPWDSETQYF
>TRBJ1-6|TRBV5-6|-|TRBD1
TGTGCCAGCAGTTCCGGGACAGGGGTCCTGTCACCCCTCCACTTT
CASSSGTGVLSPLHF
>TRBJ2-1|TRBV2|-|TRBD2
TGTGCCAGCAGTTATAGCGGGGGGTATGAGCAGTTCTTC
CASSYSGGYEQFF
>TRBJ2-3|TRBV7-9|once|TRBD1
TGTGCCAGCAGCCGCAGACAGGGTAGCACAGATACGCAGTATTTT
CASSRRQGSTDTQYF
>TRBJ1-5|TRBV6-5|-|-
TGTGCCAGCAGTTACTCGCGGACATTAGTCCAGCCCCAGCATTTT
CASSYSRTLVQPQHF
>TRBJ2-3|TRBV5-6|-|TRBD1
TGTGCCAGCAGCTTACCATCACAGGGGGCGTTAGATACGCAGTATTTT
CASSLPSQGALDTQYF
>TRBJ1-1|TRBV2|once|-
TGTGCCAGCAGTGAAGTTATCAGGGCTGAAGCTTTCTTT
CASSEVIRAEAFF
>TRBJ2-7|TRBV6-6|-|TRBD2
TGTGCCAGCATTTCGACTAGCGGGGGGATGGGACAGCAGTACTTC
CASISTSGGMGQQYF
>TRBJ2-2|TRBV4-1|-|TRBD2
TGCGCCAGCAGCCAAAGCGGGGTTCTTGGGGAGCTGTTTTTT
CASSQSGVLGELFF
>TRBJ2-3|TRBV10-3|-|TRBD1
TGTGCCATCGGACAGGGGGCTCGATCGGATACGCAGTATTTT
CAIGQGARSDTQYF
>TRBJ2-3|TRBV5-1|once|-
TGCGCCAGCAGCTTGCTTCTTATAGGACAGATTACAGATACGCAGTATTTT
CASSLLLIGQITDTQYF
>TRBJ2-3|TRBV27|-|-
TGTGCCAGCAGGGTACTAGGTGGGACAGATACGCAGTATTTT
CASRVLGGTDTQYF
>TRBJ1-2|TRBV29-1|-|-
TGCAGCGCGACAGAAACTAACTATGGCTACACCTTC
CSATETNYGYTF
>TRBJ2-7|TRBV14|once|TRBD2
TGTGCCAGCAGCCAAGATCAAGCGGGGGGACGATACGAGCAGTACTTC
CASSQDQAGGRYEQYF
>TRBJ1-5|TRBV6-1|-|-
TGTGCCAGCCTTGGGGGGTACTTGGGCAATCAGCCCCAGCATTTT
CASLGGYLGNQPQHF